This entry lists 17 T cell receptor beta chains sequenced from one sample in a study of blood T cell repertoires in COVID-19. The assay was immunoSEQ multiplex PCR, and TCRdb's table has in-frame clones only and misses some. Of about 280,000 clones listed, approximately 88% are singletons. The source material was peripheral blood. The receptors stem from a man aged 18 to 29 with active or convalescent COVID-19.

J is TRBJ2-7 and V is TRBV6-5; 7 bases map to TRBD2. The CDR3 has 15 amino acids. V dropped 6 bases and J dropped 6; count of bases not matched to a gene: 14. CDR1 and CDR2 (germline): MNHEY, SVGAGI. The CDR3: CASSPDGAGESEQYF. CDR3 nucleotide sequence: TGTGCCAGCAGCCCCGACGGGGCGGGAGAGTCCGAGCAGTACTTC.

This clone came up once. The same CDR3 also results from other DNA sequences found in this sample. The J gene is TRBJ2-6, the V gene TRBV5-1; TRBD2 might be the D (5 bases). CDR3 length equals 16 residues. The V gene lost 4 bases and the J gene lost 0 bases, with 11 bases spanning the gap. CDR1 is SGHRS and CDR2 is YFSETQ in the germline V gene. The CDR3 sequence is CASSPQGSSGANVLTF. The CDR3 DNA is TGCGCCAGCAGCCCCCAAGGGAGCTCTGGGGCCAACGTCCTGACTTTC.

The rearrangement uses TRBV4-3 and TRBJ2-7; D is ambiguous. CDR3 length equals 15 residues. CDR1 is LGHNA, CDR2 YSLEER, per germline. Trimming took 2 bases from V and 3 from J, leaving 14 bases between them. The CDR3: CASSQFSQNLYEQYF. The CDR3 nucleotides read TGCGCCAGCAGCCAATTTTCACAGAACCTCTACGAGCAGTACTTC.

The V gene is TRBV5-5, the J gene TRBJ2-2, with D uncertain. Between the trimmed V and J ends, which lost 0 bases and 3 bases, there was a span of 9 bases. CDR1 and CDR2 from the germline V gene are SGHKS and YYEKEE (reference sequence). The CDR3 runs 15 residues. Here the CDR3 reads CASSLAGSDTGELFF. The CDR3 coding sequence is TGTGCCAGCAGCTTGGCCGGGTCCGACACCGGGGAGCTGTTTTTT.

The chain combines TRBV4-1 with TRBJ1-1; 8 bases line up with TRBD1. The V gene end was trimmed by 1 base and the J gene end by 5 bases; junction bases not matched to a gene: 6. The germline V gene encodes CDR1 MGHRA and CDR2 YSYEKL. The CDR3 runs to 15 residues. CDR3 amino acids: CASSQGNRGETEAFF. The DNA of the CDR3 is TGCGCCAGCAGCCAAGGCAACAGGGGGGAAACTGAAGCTTTCTTT.

The chain uses TRBV27 and TRBJ1-2; a possible D gene is TRBD1 (6 bases). Trimming stripped 6 bases from V and 4 bases from J, with 15 bases between. Germline loops: CDR1 MNHEY, CDR2 SMNVEV (reference sequence). The length of the CDR3 is 14 residues. The CDR3: CASSSRAGVYGYTF. CDR3 bases: TGTGCCAGCAGCTCGCGGGCAGGGGTCTATGGCTACACCTTC.

With respect to this clone: Other nucleotide sequences in the sample specify the same CDR3. The gene calls are TRBV12-3 or TRBV12-4 and TRBJ1-2; 7 nucleotides align to TRBD1. V trimming: 3 bases; J trimming: 8 bases; junction bases outside the gene matches: 3. This CDR3 is built from 12 residues. The CDR3 nucleotides are TGTGCCAGCAGTTTCTCAGGGGGGGGCTACACCTTC. It is translated as CASSFSGGGYTF.

V usage is TRBV5-1 and J usage is TRBJ2-1; the D gene is possibly TRBD2 (5 bases). Germline V CDR1 and CDR2: SGHRS, YFSETQ. This CDR3 comprises 15 residues. The V end was cut by 0 bases, the J end by 0 bases, with 7 bases between. The CDR3 sequence: CASSLAGSSYNEQFF. CDR3 DNA: TGCGCCAGCAGCTTGGCGGGGAGCTCCTACAATGAGCAGTTCTTC.

CDR3 sequence reads: CASSLGSLANYGYTF. In nucleotides, the CDR3 is TGCGCCAGCAGCTTGGGATCTTTAGCTAACTATGGCTACACCTTC. This chain connects TRBV5-1 to TRBJ1-2, with D uncertain. The germline V gene has CDR1 SGHRS and CDR2 YFSETQ. The CDR3 spans 15 residues. The V and J ends lost 0 bases and 0 bases respectively, with 9 bases between them. The whole variable domain, remainder taken from reference TRBV5-1 and TRBJ1-2, is KAGVTQTPRYLIKTRGQQVTLSCSPISGHRSVSWYQQTPGQGLQFLFEYFSETQRNKGNFPGRFSGRQFSNSRSEMNVSTLELGDSALYLCASSLGSLANYGYTFGSGTRLTVV.

This clone was observed a single time. The gene calls are TRBV12-3 or TRBV12-4 and TRBJ2-7; D remains unclear. The CDR3 runs 13 residues. Trimming removed 6 bases at V and 6 bases at J, with 15 bases between. The CDR3 DNA sequence: TGTGCCAGCAGCCCGGGTGGCCTGGGCGAGCAGTACTTC. Residues: CASSPGGLGEQYF.

This rearrangement joins TRBV7-7 to TRBJ2-2; 7 nucleotides line up with TRBD1. V lost 5 bases to trimming and J lost 7 bases; unmatched junction nucleotides: 7. Per germline, CDR1 SSHAT and CDR2 FNYEAQ (reference sequence). The length of the CDR3 is 14 residues. The CDR3 DNA reads TGTGCCAGCAGCACAGGGGTGCCTGACGGGGAGCTGTTTTTT. Its protein product is CASSTGVPDGELFF. Combining the CDR3 with reference TRBV7-7 and TRBJ2-2 gives the whole variable domain GAGVSQSPRYKVTKRGQDVTLRCDPISSHATLYWYQQALGQGPEFLTYFNYEAQPDKSGLPSDRFSAERPEGSISTLTIQRTEQRDSAMYRCASSTGVPDGELFFGEGSRLTVL.

The rearrangement links TRBV18 to TRBJ2-7, with D possibly being TRBD1 (6 bases). The V end was cut by 2 bases, the J end by 7 bases, with 9 bases between. CDR1 is KGHSH and CDR2 is LQKENI in the germline V gene. The CDR3 covers 12 residues. CDR3 residues: CASSPNRAEQYF. CDR3 in DNA: TGTGCCAGCTCACCAAACAGGGCTGAGCAGTACTTC.

This clone was found many times. The V gene is TRBV24-1, the J gene TRBJ2-2, with TRBD1 matching over 8 bases. The CDR3 sequence is 15 residues long. Per germline, CDR1 KGHDR and CDR2 SFDVKD. J lost 4 bases, V lost 3 bases, and 3 bases had no gene match. CDR3 residues: CATSDRTGSTGELFF. CDR3 DNA sequence: TGTGCCACCAGTGATCGGACAGGGTCCACCGGGGAGCTGTTTTTT.

The rearrangement links TRBV27 to TRBJ2-7, with TRBD2 identical over 11 bases. The germline V gene has CDR1 MNHEY and CDR2 SMNVEV (reference sequence). The V gene end was trimmed by 2 bases and the J gene end by 6 bases; junction bases not matched to a gene: 9. CDR3 length: 16 amino acids. CDR3 sequence (DNA): TGTGCCAGCAGTTTAGCTACTAGCGGGGGCCTGGCCGAGCAGTACTTC. Protein sequence: CASSLATSGGLAEQYF.

This chain links TRBV4-3 with TRBJ1-2; TRBD1 agrees at 8 bases. Losses at the gene ends were 7 bases for V and 7 bases for J; bases not matched to a gene: 8. Germline assignment: CDR1 LGHNA and CDR2 YSLEER. The CDR3 extends over 13 amino acids. CDR3 sequence reads: CASNPGGGGGYTF. In DNA, the CDR3 is TGCGCCAGCAACCCAGGGGGCGGTGGTGGCTACACCTTC.

The chain is built from TRBV7-2 and TRBJ2-5; D is possibly TRBD2 (6 bases). This CDR3 comprises 16 residues. The germline V gene has CDR1 SGHTA and CDR2 FQGNSA. V lost 1 base, J lost 1 base, and 13 bases lay in between. The CDR3 bases are TGTGCCAGCAGCTTAGGGTTCGGAGGGGCCCAAGAGACCCAGTACTTC. The encoded protein is CASSLGFGGAQETQYF.

This clone has only one observation. The chain joins TRBV5-4 to TRBJ1-4; perhaps TRBD1 as D (5 bases). The V end lost 4 bases, the J end lost 8 bases, and 15 bases lay between the germline ends. Germline CDR1 is SGHNT and CDR2 is YYREEE (reference sequence). The CDR3 runs to 14 residues. CDR3 sequence: CASSVRGVEEKLFF. DNA for the CDR3: TGTGCCAGCAGCGTTAGGGGCGTGGAGGAAAAACTGTTTTTT.